The text below deals with one T cell receptor beta chain. Its antigen is not yet known. No qualities accompany the bases; no much larger clone lies one base away. At the junction V is shortened by 8 bases and J by 5 bases, with 20 bases in between. The CDR3 runs 15 amino acids, cysteine and phenylalanine included. Of all the DNA, just the CDR3 is kept, 45 bases in frame from base 1. CDR1 and CDR2, looked up from the germline V gene, are SGDLS and YYNGEE. These data come from a study of human T cells and chemical hapten exposure listed by TCRdb under 2021. Background on the whole study: For sensitization, 2% DPC in acetone was applied to a 2 cm by 2 cm area of upper inner arm skin. Patch testing was done on the upper back using Finn chambers containing 0.01% DPC, and results were scored after 6 days according to International Contact Dermatitis Research Group standards. Blood samples were taken from patients before sensitization (week 0) and at 2, 6 and about 24 weeks after DPC sensitization. Alopecia areata with under or over 50% scalp involvement, alopecia totalis and alopecia universalis were represented in the patient cohort, which was mostly female. Under 30 alopecia patients gave blood for TCR sequencing at one to four time points (pre-sensitization, 2, 6 and 24 weeks). The libraries were sequenced as a pool, and the TCR yield per sample differed mostly because of small variations in library volumes within the pool. In alopecia patients, the study followed how the peripheral blood TCR repertoire changed in vivo over primary and secondary sensitization to diphenylcyclopropenone (DPC), a hapten. Throughout the roughly 26-week study period, patients were also given weekly therapeutic DPC doses on the scalp.

Paper-wide results and their limitations: Expanded TCRs formed significantly more large CDR3 similarity clusters than pre-sensitization or healthy control sets, consistent with antigen-driven responses. DPC sensitization did not change the number of TCRs with a frequency above 1 in 1000, and there was no evidence of changes in global repertoire structure. All patients had alopecia, a presumed autoimmune disease, so their immune response might differ from that of healthy individuals. A positive correlation was found between the number of PT1 expanded TCRs and patch test score, with significance reached at thresholds 8, 16 and 32 but not 4. Repeated subsampling changed both the strength of the expansion versus patch-test correlation and the threshold at which that correlation became significant.

The library came from RACE. The sequencer was a NextSeq 500. Library preparation attached unique molecular identifiers to individual cDNA molecules for quantitative, reproducible TCR counting. Each blood RNA sample was used to sequence both TCR alpha and TCR beta chains. Per the source publication's procedure: A median of about 89,000 TCRs per sample was observed, with a range of about 23,224 to 690,600. The Decombinator software suite was used to annotate V, J and CDR3 in the TCR reads. For the PS versus PT1 abundance plots, all samples were subsampled to the same number of TCRs (28,000). TCRs were defined as expanded if absent before sensitization and observed at least eight times at the 2-week time point. Starting from the raw public reads, TCRdb applied fastp trimming at Q25, assembled clones with MiXCR and retained in-frame beta chains. Rows are unified per CDR3 protein, each entry keeping the most common DNA and genes. TCRdb's processing, not the authors' own work, is the source of the V and J calls. In this sample the table shows 70,000 to 90,000 distinct CDR3 sequences, approximately 11% of which occur a single time. In total, the top ten clones hold around 3.6% of the sample.

According to the study, the label for this sample's time point signals: patch test 3, about 24 weeks after DPC sensitization. The sample's treatment or condition label, in plain terms: therapeutic diphenylcyclopropenone sensitization with weekly scalp DPC. At every patch-test visit, the blood draw took place before the patch test was put on. Patients were eligible if aged 18 to 70, diagnosed with alopecia and judged suitable for DPC therapy, and pregnant patients were excluded. Total RNA was extracted from unfractionated whole blood that had been collected in Tempus Blood RNA tubes. The sequencing here drew on whole blood, taken in connection with sensitization to the hapten diphenylcyclopropenone (DPC). This receptor was identified in a woman aged 45-59 years with alopecia areata. Some clones in this sample may be carry-over from other donors' samples. The rearranged segments are TRBV9 and TRBJ2-1; the D gene is perhaps TRBD2, from 6 matching bases. The CDR3 protein: CASSSRGTSNNEQFF. The DNA is as follows: TGTGCCAGTAGCTCCAGAGGGACTTCCAACAATGAGCAGTTCTTC. When the CDR3 is completed using the reference TRBV9 and TRBJ2-1 genes on either side, the full variable domain is DSGVTQTPKHLITATGQRVTLRCSPRSGDLSVYWYQQSLDQGLQFLIQYYNGEERAKGNILERFSAQQFPDLHSELNLSSLELGDSALYFCASSSRGTSNNEQFFGPGTRLTVL.